These 21 T cell receptor beta chains came from one sample sequenced in a study of technical replicates of blood from a handful of donors (dated by TCRdb to about 2017). Receptor amplification or capture employed the immunoSEQ multiplex PCR assay. Held by TCRdb, this immuneACCESS table contains in-frame sequences only and omits some clones. Under half of the omission traces to an unresolved V gene where checked; the cause of the rest is unknown. The sample data list some 100,000 clones, and over 90% of these were observed just once. Approximately 0.2% of the sample lies in the top ten. The specimen was T cells isolated from PBMCs. The receptor source for this set is a human donor in good health.

The chain has TRBV13 and TRBJ2-4; TRBD2 agrees at 7 bases. V was clipped by 5 bases and J by 4 bases; unmatched bases: 11. The CDR3 consists of 16 residues. Germline values: CDR1 PRHDT, CDR2 FYEKMQ (reference sequence). Here the CDR3 DNA reads TGTGCCAGCAGCCCCCACCTCCGGGGGGAAAAAAACATTCAGTACTTC. Its protein product is CASSPHLRGEKNIQYF.

The table lists this clone with a few counts. The genes are TRBV19 and TRBJ2-1; TRBD2 matches at 7 bases. Germline CDR1 and CDR2: LNHDA and SQIVND (reference sequence). Trimming removed 3 bases from V and 8 bases from J; junction bases left unmatched: 7. The CDR3 runs 14 residues. The chain's CDR3 is CASSMRRGIDEQFF. CDR3 nucleotide sequence: TGTGCCAGTAGTATGCGGCGGGGGATTGATGAGCAGTTCTTC. The full variable domain, with the rest looked up from reference TRBV19 and TRBJ2-1, is DGGITQSPKYLFRKEGQNVTLSCEQNLNHDAMYWYRQDPGQGLRLIYYSQIVNDFQKGDIAEGYSVSREKKESFPLTVTSAQKNPTAFYLCASSMRRGIDEQFFGPGTRLTVL.

The J gene is TRBJ2-7, the V gene TRBV27; D is perhaps TRBD2 (6 bases). This CDR3 has 13 amino acids. V was clipped by 3 bases and J by 6 bases, with 12 bases between them. Per the germline V gene, CDR1 is MNHEY and CDR2 is SMNVEV (reference sequence). The CDR3 nucleotides are TGTGCCAGCAGTTTTCAGGGAGGAGGCGAGCAGTACTTC. Its protein product is CASSFQGGGEQYF.

The chain carries TRBV11-2 and TRBJ2-1; weak D call: TRBD2 (5 bases). The V gene's germline CDR1 is SGHAT and CDR2 FQNNGV. The V and J ends lost 7 bases and 8 bases respectively, with 30 bases between them. This CDR3 has 18 residues. DNA for the CDR3: TGTGCCAGCACCAAAAAATTTGATCATACCGCGCCGAGGGATGAGCAGTTCTTC. Amino acid sequence: CASTKKFDHTAPRDEQFF.

This clone appeared once. The chain recombines TRBV5-1 with TRBJ1-2; tentatively, D is TRBD1 (6 bases). Trimming pared 0 bases from V and 5 bases from J, leaving 17 bases between. This CDR3 is 16 amino acids long. Germline-derived CDR1 and CDR2 are SGHRS and YFSETQ. The CDR3 protein is CASSLAGSQTGYGYTF. In nucleotides, the CDR3 is TGCGCCAGCAGCTTGGCCGGATCCCAAACAGGGTATGGCTACACCTTC.

The chain recombines TRBV6-5 with TRBJ2-7, with 13 bases lining up with TRBD2. Germline-derived CDR1 and CDR2 are MNHEY and SVGAGI. The CDR3 runs to 15 residues. V lost 6 bases to trimming and J lost 3 bases; unmatched junction nucleotides: 5. Here the CDR3 DNA reads TGTGCCAGCAGAGGGACTAGCGGGGCAAACTACGAGCAGTACTTC. This sequence encodes CASRGTSGANYEQYF.

The chain links TRBV5-1 to TRBJ2-5, with a possible D match to TRBD2 (5 bases). Trimming removed 4 bases at V and 5 bases at J, with 6 bases between. CDR3 size: 11 residues. Germline values: CDR1 SGHRS, CDR2 YFSETQ. DNA for the CDR3: TGCGCCAGCAGCCCGGGGGAGACCCAGTACTTC. This translates into CASSPGETQYF. Supplemented by reference TRBV5-1 and TRBJ2-5, the full variable domain reads KAGVTQTPRYLIKTRGQQVTLSCSPISGHRSVSWYQQTPGQGLQFLFEYFSETQRNKGNFPGRFSGRQFSNSRSEMNVSTLELGDSALYLCASSPGETQYFGPGTRLLVL.

V usage is TRBV6-1 and J usage is TRBJ2-3; D perhaps matches TRBD1 (5 bases). This CDR3 contains 16 residues. Germline assignment: CDR1 MNHNS and CDR2 SASEGT. Trimming cost V 0 bases and J 6 bases, with 16 bases left between them. DNA of the CDR3: TGTGCCAGCAGTGAAGCCTTTACTACCGCAGGGGATACGCAGTATTTT. This gives the protein CASSEAFTTAGDTQYF.

The V gene is TRBV21-1, the J gene TRBJ1-4; TRBD1, as called in the table, went unchecked against the DNA. TRBV21-1 is termed a pseudogene. CDR3 length equals 15 residues. The CDR3 protein is CASSKPRGKGEKLFF. CDR3 sequence (DNA): TGTGCCAGCAGCAAACCCAGGGGTAAGGGTGAAAAACTGTTTTTT.

The chain employs TRBV5-8 and TRBJ1-6; D unclear. Deletions cut 3 bases from V and 9 bases from J, with 10 bases between. The CDR3 has 13 amino acids. Germline CDR1 SGHTS, CDR2 YDEGEE. CDR3 amino acids: CASSSSAGSPLHF. CDR3 in DNA: TGTGCCAGCAGCTCCTCGGCAGGTTCACCCCTCCACTTT. Using reference TRBV5-8 and TRBJ1-6 for the parts outside the CDR3, the full variable domain is EAGVTQSPTHLIKTRGQQATLRCSPISGHTSVYWYQQALGLGLQFLLWYDEGEERNRGNFPPRFSGRQFPNYSSELNVNALELEDSALYLCASSSSAGSPLHFGNGTRLTVT.

The chain uses TRBV5-6 and TRBJ1-2, with D possibly TRBD1 on 5 matching bases. Germline lookup yields CDR1 SGHDT and CDR2 YYEEEE. With 6 bases removed from V and 8 bases from J, the gap between germline ends came to 17 bases. The CDR3 is made up of 13 amino acids. The CDR3 DNA reads as TGTGCCAGCACCGTCGGACAAGGGATAGGCTACACCTTC. This gives the protein CASTVGQGIGYTF. The full variable domain, with the rest looked up from reference TRBV5-6 and TRBJ1-2, is DAGVTQSPTHLIKTRGQQVTLRCSPKSGHDTVSWYQQALGQGPQFIFQYYEEEERQRGNFPDRFSGHQFPNYSSELNVNALLLGDSALYLCASTVGQGIGYTFGSGTRLTVV.

This clone was observed a single time. The chain is built from TRBV27 and TRBJ2-2; 11 positions match TRBD2. This CDR3 has 15 amino acids. Germline CDR1 reads MNHEY; CDR2 reads SMNVEV (reference sequence). V gave up 4 bases and J gave up 5 bases; unmatched junction bases: 3. CDR3 amino acids: CASSSGTSGTGELFF. The CDR3 DNA reads as TGTGCCAGCAGTTCCGGGACTAGCGGAACCGGGGAGCTGTTTTTT.

The DNA for the CDR3 is TGTGCCTCCCATAGGGGCGGTAGCGGGGTAGCGCAGTACTTC. This gives the protein CASHRGGSGVAQYF. The chain combines TRBV6-6 with TRBJ2-7; 8 bases match TRBD2. Germline CDR1 MNHNY, CDR2 SVGAGI (reference sequence). The CDR3 runs to 14 residues. The V and J ends lost 11 bases and 9 bases, in that order; junction bases with no gene match: 18.

The rearrangement uses TRBV11-2 and TRBJ2-2; 10 bases line up with TRBD1. The CDR3 totals 15 residues. Germline loops: CDR1 SGHAT, CDR2 FQNNGV. The trim removed 4 bases at V and 3 bases at J, leaving 2 bases unmatched. CDR3 sequence (DNA): TGTGCCAGCAGCTCGGACAGGGGGTACACCGGGGAGCTGTTTTTT. Amino acid sequence: CASSSDRGYTGELFF.

The V and J genes are TRBV7-9 and TRBJ2-7; D is perhaps TRBD1 (5 bases). V was cut by 1 base and J by 13 bases, with 14 bases left in between. Germline V CDR1 and CDR2: SEHNR, FQNEAQ (reference sequence). The CDR3 runs 12 residues. In DNA form, the CDR3 reads TGTGCCAGCAGCTTAGTAGCACAGGTACCCTACTTC. This gives the protein CASSLVAQVPYF.

The rearrangement uses TRBV7-9 and TRBJ2-2; D unresolved. The CDR3 has 15 residues. The germline gives CDR1 SEHNR, CDR2 FQNEAQ (reference sequence). V was clipped by 1 base and J by 3 bases, with 9 bases between them. The CDR3 spells CASSLVSLDTGELFF. CDR3 in DNA: TGTGCCAGCAGCTTAGTAAGCTTGGACACCGGGGAGCTGTTTTTT.

The rearrangement links TRBV5-1 to TRBJ1-2, with 8 bases matching TRBD1. Trimming at V came to 4 bases and at J to 2 bases, leaving 16 bases not matched to a gene. CDR3 length equals 18 residues. CDR1 is SGHRS, CDR2 YFSETQ, per germline. The CDR3, as DNA: TGCGCCAGCAGCCGAGTAGGACAGGGCGGAGGGAAAAACTATGGCTACACCTTC. It is translated as CASSRVGQGGGKNYGYTF. The complete variable domain, with remaining parts taken from reference TRBV5-1 and TRBJ1-2, reads KAGVTQTPRYLIKTRGQQVTLSCSPISGHRSVSWYQQTPGQGLQFLFEYFSETQRNKGNFPGRFSGRQFSNSRSEMNVSTLELGDSALYLCASSRVGQGGGKNYGYTFGSGTRLTVV.

The J gene is TRBJ1-1, the V gene TRBV27; maybe TRBD1 (5 bases). CDR1 and CDR2 (germline): MNHEY, SMNVEV (reference sequence). V dropped 0 bases and J dropped 9 bases, with 11 bases sitting between them. This CDR3 has 13 amino acids. CDR3 DNA sequence: TGTGCCAGCAGTTTATCTCCAGGGTGGCAAGCTTTCTTT. As protein: CASSLSPGWQAFF.

This clone was seen once. V gene TRBV6-5 combines with J gene TRBJ1-2; 7 bases map to TRBD1. Looked up from germline, CDR1 is MNHEY and CDR2 is SVGAGI. The V and J ends lost 6 bases and 8 bases, in that order; junction bases with no gene match: 9. The CDR3 is made up of 13 amino acids. The CDR3 loop is CASRATGASGYTF. The CDR3 DNA is TGTGCCAGCAGGGCCACAGGGGCATCGGGCTACACCTTC.

The V call is TRBV9, the J call TRBJ1-2; D unclear. In germline, CDR1 is SGDLS, CDR2 YYNGEE. CDR3 size: 15 residues. V was trimmed by 3 bases and J by 4 bases, leaving 16 bases between them. The CDR3: CASSGLLGSFYGYTF. The CDR3 coding sequence is TGTGCCAGCAGCGGACTACTTGGGAGCTTCTATGGCTACACCTTC.

The V call is TRBV29-1, the J call TRBJ1-2; 7 bases map to TRBD1. Trimming removed 6 bases from V and 2 bases from J; junction bases left unmatched: 9. CDR3 length: 14 residues. Looked up from germline, CDR1 is SQVTM and CDR2 is ANQGSEA. The CDR3 protein is CSVDLPTGNYGYTF. CDR3 coding DNA: TGCAGCGTCGACCTACCGACAGGGAACTATGGCTACACCTTC. Full variable domain (missing parts from reference TRBV29-1 and TRBJ1-2): SAVISQKPSRDICQRGTSLTIQCQVDSQVTMMFWYRQQPGQSLTLIATANQGSEATYESGFVIDKFPISRPNLTFSTLTVSNMSPEDSSIYLCSVDLPTGNYGYTFGSGTRLTVV.